The TCR beta chain described here comes from a study of brain T cells in children with intractable seizures. The time point is: blood from clinic visit 5 months post-surgery; TSC patient then seizure free. The sequenced cases were selected for having the highest brain T cell transcript signatures. Patients received at least one anti-epileptic drug before surgery. Data came from immunoSEQ multiplex PCR; TCRdb stores just in-frame clones and leaves some out. Of 300,000 to 400,000 clones listed, over 90% are singletons. With respect to this clone: Its antigen is still unknown.

Study-wide points: HCMV serostatus was not known, and viral specificity came from CDR3 similarity only. Pre-surgery blood may have been undersampled, hiding some clones.

The sample in question was peripheral blood, obtained more than 4 months after surgery. The sequence was collected from a boy in the first two years of life with tuberous sclerosis and intractable seizures.

CDR3 DNA sequence: TGTGCCAGCAGTCCAGAGACAGACCGGAACACTGAAGCTTTCTTT. Its protein product is CASSPETDRNTEAFF. The gene calls are TRBV28 and TRBJ1-1; maybe TRBD1 (5 bases). Germline V gene lookup returns CDR1 MDHEN and CDR2 SYDVKM. CDR3 length: 15 residues. V was pared by 5 bases and J by 1 base, with 14 bases between. Filled out from reference TRBV28 and TRBJ1-1, the complete variable domain reads DVKVTQSSRYLVKRTGEKVFLECVQDMDHENMFWYRQDPGLGLRLIYFSYDVKMKEKGDIPEGYSVSREKKERFSLILESASTNQTSMYLCASSPETDRNTEAFFGQGTRLTVV.